The 7 T cell receptor beta chains reported below all come from one sample, sequenced in a study of T-cell reconstitution after alpha-beta-depleted transplantation in children. Preparation of the TCRbeta library used unique molecular identifiers. TCRdb used MiXCR to reprocess the PCR reads, holding one entry per CDR3 protein. The repertoire holds some 640,000 distinct CDR3 sequences, with roughly 15% as singletons. Specimen: PBMCs from the stem cell graft donor, collected from the stem cell graft. These receptors all stem from a human donor who donated a stem cell graft to a child with acute myeloid leukemia.

V usage is TRBV29-1 and J usage is TRBJ2-5; TRBD2 aligns across 8 bases. With 3 bases clipped from V and 1 base from J, the junction kept 7 bases outside the gene matches. The CDR3 extends over 15 amino acids. The germline V gene encodes CDR1 SQVTM and CDR2 ANQGSEA. The DNA of the CDR3 is TGCAGCGTTGAGGGCAGCGGGGGACTCCAAGAGACCCAGTACTTC. It yields the protein CSVEGSGGLQETQYF.

The V gene is TRBV18, the J gene TRBJ2-2; D unresolved. V lost 2 bases and J lost 4, with 8 bases in between. The length of the CDR3 is 14 residues. CDR1 and CDR2 from the germline V gene are KGHSH and LQKENI. The CDR3 sequence is CASSPGHSTGELFF. In DNA, the CDR3 is TGTGCCAGCTCACCAGGGCACAGCACCGGGGAGCTGTTTTTT.

This clonotype was observed a few times. The chain combines TRBV12-5 with TRBJ1-1; the D gene is possibly TRBD1 (6 bases). Germline lookup yields CDR1 LGHNT and CDR2 FRNRAP. This CDR3 is built from 16 residues. Trimming removed 6 bases at V and 4 bases at J, with 21 bases between. The CDR3 bases are TGTGCTAGTGGCCCCGGGACATTAGGGGGGGGCACTGAAGCTTTCTTT. Translation gives CASGPGTLGGGTEAFF.

This clonotype was observed at least ten times. This sequence joins TRBV20-1 and TRBJ1-4; tentatively, D is TRBD1 (6 bases). Deletions cut 5 bases from V and 0 bases from J, with 10 bases between. Germline CDR1 and CDR2: DFQATT and SNEGSKA (reference sequence). The CDR3 is 14 amino acids. The chain's CDR3 is CSAYREATNEKLFF. Written as DNA, the CDR3 is TGCAGTGCTTACAGGGAGGCAACTAATGAAAAACTGTTTTTT.

The gene calls are TRBV20-1 and TRBJ1-3; no reliable D call. The germline V and J ends were trimmed by 2 bases and 0 bases, with 14 bases remaining between them. Germline V gives CDR1 DFQATT, CDR2 SNEGSKA (reference sequence). This CDR3 has 16 residues. CDR3 nucleotide sequence: TGCAGTGCTAGACTGCCGAATCTCCTCTCTGGAAACACCATATATTTT. It yields the protein CSARLPNLLSGNTIYF.

J is TRBJ2-3 and V is TRBV24-1; D is perhaps TRBD1 (5 bases). The ends were cut back, 3 bases at V and 3 bases at J, with 6 bases in the middle. This CDR3 is 13 amino acids long. Germline loops: CDR1 KGHDR, CDR2 SFDVKD. CDR3: CATSDPGTDTQYF. The DNA for the CDR3 is TGTGCCACCAGTGATCCAGGGACAGATACGCAGTATTTT.

In this sample, this clonotype turned up a few times. This rearrangement joins TRBV5-6 to TRBJ1-2; TRBD1 aligns across 9 bases. Germline loops: CDR1 SGHDT, CDR2 YYEEEE. The CDR3 is 13 amino acids. J lost 4 bases, V lost 4 bases, and 2 bases had no gene match. The CDR3 DNA sequence: TGTGCCAGCAGCGGACAGGGGAGCTATGGCTACACCTTC. Its protein product is CASSGQGSYGYTF. Full variable domain (missing parts from reference TRBV5-6 and TRBJ1-2): DAGVTQSPTHLIKTRGQQVTLRCSPKSGHDTVSWYQQALGQGPQFIFQYYEEEERQRGNFPDRFSGHQFPNYSSELNVNALLLGDSALYLCASSGQGSYGYTFGSGTRLTVV.